This T cell receptor beta chain was sequenced during a study of CD8 T cells in Susac syndrome. Whole-study context: When their blood was taken, patients with Susac syndrome were therapy-naive, taking corticosteroids, or taking intravenous immunoglobulin alone.

The germline V and J ends were trimmed by 6 bases and 4 bases, with 22 bases remaining between them. This CDR3 region has 17 residues. In germline, CDR1 is MNHNS, CDR2 SASEGT. A quantity of about 0.5 to 1 ug RNA underwent reverse transcription using random hexamers. TCRdb used MiXCR to reprocess the immunoSEQ multiplex PCR reads, holding one entry per CDR3 protein. This sample yields under 80,000 distinct CDR3 sequences, of which 85% to 95% are seen a single time; more than 0.5% belongs to the top ten. CD8+ and CD4+ T cells circulating in blood were sequenced for TCR beta. TEMRA cells were enriched by FACS, while CD8+ and CD4+ T cells were obtained through a negative isolation that was performed magnetically.

The chain employs TRBV6-1 and TRBJ1-5, with TRBD1 as a possible D gene (5 bases). The sequence was obtained from a human donor with Susac syndrome. Sequenced sample: CD4+ T cells from PBMCs. In nucleotides, the CDR3 is TGTGCCAGCAGGATCCGGTTAAAGACAGAGACAAATCAGCCCCAGCATTTT. Translating it yields CASRIRLKTETNQPQHF.